The next 20 T cell receptor beta chains were all read from a single sample in a study of cytomegalovirus exposure and HLA in healthy donors. PCR primers comprised 60 Vbeta and 13 Jbeta primers. Method: immunoSEQ multiplex PCR; TCRdb's copy keeps in-frame clones and lacks some. This repertoire shows 180,000 or so clones, 77% found once; its top ten account for over 1.1%. Sequencing used PBMCs. Receptor source: a man aged 18 to 30 in good health and CMV-seronegative.

The chain joins TRBV4-3 to TRBJ2-1; 9 bases match TRBD2. This CDR3 region has 17 residues. V dropped 0 bases and J dropped 10; count of bases not matched to a gene: 13. Germline V lookup: CDR1 LGHNA, CDR2 YSLEER. DNA for the CDR3: TGCGCCAGCAGCCAAGAGAATTTCCTAGCGGGGTGGTGGGAGCAGTTCTTC. It yields the protein CASSQENFLAGWWEQFF.

V gene TRBV28 combines with J gene TRBJ2-2, with 7 nucleotides matching TRBD1. The CDR3 contains 17 residues. V shed 0 bases, J shed 6 bases, and the junction held 10 bases outside the gene matches. The germline V gene encodes CDR1 MDHEN and CDR2 SYDVKM. The CDR3 reads CASSLWATGAIAGELFF. In DNA, the CDR3 is TGTGCCAGCAGTTTATGGGCAACAGGGGCAATCGCCGGGGAGCTGTTTTTT.

The chain has TRBV7-9 and TRBJ1-2, with 7 nucleotides matching TRBD1. The CDR3 loop spans 15 amino acids. Germline V gene data show CDR1 as SEHNR and CDR2 as FQNEAQ (reference sequence). V was clipped by 0 bases and J by 4 bases; unmatched bases: 5. CDR3 DNA sequence: TGTGCCAGCAGCTTAGCGAGGGACAGAGCCTATGGCTACACCTTC. Its translation: CASSLARDRAYGYTF.

This chain connects TRBV25-1 to TRBJ2-7; TRBD1 matches 8 bases. The germline gives CDR1 MGHDK, CDR2 SYGVNS. The CDR3 is 15 amino acids. V shed 3 bases and J 3 bases; nucleotides not matched to a gene: 7. This CDR3 is CASSDLRQGLYEQYF. CDR3 coding DNA: TGTGCCAGCAGTGATTTGAGACAGGGGCTCTACGAGCAGTACTTC.

The count of this clone is one. In DNA form, the CDR3 reads TGTGCCAGCAGTTACAGGACAGGTTTTGATTCACCCCTCCACTTT. This codes for CASSYRTGFDSPLHF. The chain employs TRBV6-6 and TRBJ1-6; 7 positions agree with TRBD1. This CDR3 spans 15 amino acids. The trim removed 2 bases at V and 8 bases at J, leaving 6 bases unmatched. Germline V lookup: CDR1 MNHNY, CDR2 SVGAGI (reference sequence).

The chain combines TRBV28 with TRBJ2-5; D is uncertain. The CDR3 is 12 amino acids. V shed 3 bases and J shed 5 bases, with 7 bases lying between them. Per germline, CDR1 MDHEN and CDR2 SYDVKM. The CDR3 here is CASSFGEETQYF. The CDR3 DNA sequence: TGTGCCAGCAGTTTTGGTGAGGAGACCCAGTACTTC.

V and J are TRBV30 and TRBJ1-2; 8 nucleotides line up with TRBD1. Germline V CDR1 and CDR2: GTSNPN, SVGIG (reference sequence). The V segment lost 5 bases and the J segment 4 bases; nucleotides outside the gene matches: 6. The CDR3 has 13 residues. The CDR3 loop reads CAWAGQGGYGYTF. Here the CDR3 DNA reads TGTGCCTGGGCCGGACAGGGCGGCTATGGCTACACCTTC.

A few counts support this clone. The rearrangement links TRBV2 to TRBJ1-1; 7 positions match TRBD1. The germline V gene has CDR1 SNHLY and CDR2 FYNNEI. The V segment lost 11 bases and the J segment 1 base; nucleotides outside the gene matches: 7. The CDR3 extends over 13 amino acids. In DNA form, the CDR3 reads TGTGCCCGAGGGGGCAATCCGAACACTGAAGCTTTCTTT. It yields the protein CARGGNPNTEAFF.

The rearrangement joins TRBV5-4 to TRBJ1-1, with a weak D call TRBD1 (6 bases). Trimming took off 3 bases at V and 2 bases at J, with 8 bases between the two ends. Per the germline V gene, CDR1 is SGHNT and CDR2 is YYREEE (reference sequence). The CDR3 spans 13 residues. CDR3 in DNA: TGTGCCAGCAGCTGGGGGGGCAACACTGAAGCTTTCTTT. Translation: CASSWGGNTEAFF.

The rearrangement uses TRBV28 and TRBJ1-1; 7 bases are a match to TRBD1. Germline-derived CDR1 and CDR2 are MDHEN and SYDVKM. This CDR3 has 14 amino acids. Trimming removed 5 bases from V and 1 base from J; junction bases left unmatched: 4. CDR3 amino acids: CASSKGTANTEAFF. The DNA of the CDR3 is TGTGCCAGCAGTAAAGGGACAGCGAACACTGAAGCTTTCTTT.

The count of this clone is one. This rearrangement joins TRBV5-1 to TRBJ2-5, with 7 bases lining up with TRBD2. V lost 2 bases and J lost 3; bases outside the gene matches: 13. This CDR3 region has 17 residues. The V gene's germline CDR1 is SGHRS and CDR2 YFSETQ. As DNA, the CDR3 is TGCGCCAGCAGCTTTACGTTAGCGGGCTTAACGAAAGAGACCCAGTACTTC. This gives the protein CASSFTLAGLTKETQYF. The whole variable domain, filled in from reference TRBV5-1 and TRBJ2-5, reads KAGVTQTPRYLIKTRGQQVTLSCSPISGHRSVSWYQQTPGQGLQFLFEYFSETQRNKGNFPGRFSGRQFSNSRSEMNVSTLELGDSALYLCASSFTLAGLTKETQYFGPGTRLLVL.

The CDR3 protein is CASSFGRLAGQQETQYF. CDR3 nucleotide sequence: TGTGCCAGCAGCTTTGGCCGACTAGCGGGGCAACAAGAGACCCAGTACTTC. The V and J genes are TRBV7-2 and TRBJ2-5; 11 bases agree with TRBD2. The junction had 8 bases not matched to a gene; V was cut back by 3 bases and J by 2 bases. The CDR3 extends over 17 amino acids. The V gene's germline CDR1 is SGHTA and CDR2 FQGNSA.

The CDR3 here is CASSSEYGYTF. Here the CDR3 DNA reads TGTGCCAGCAGCTCTGAGTATGGCTACACCTTC. This chain connects TRBV7-9 to TRBJ1-2; D gene ambiguous. The V gene lost 4 bases and the J gene lost 5 bases, with 5 bases spanning the gap. The CDR3 extends over 11 amino acids. Per germline, CDR1 SEHNR and CDR2 FQNEAQ (reference sequence). Full variable domain (rest looked up from reference TRBV7-9 and TRBJ1-2): DTGVSQNPRHKITKRGQNVTFRCDPISEHNRLYWYRQTLGQGPEFLTYFQNEAQLEKSRLLSDRFSAERPKGSFSTLEIQRTEQGDSAMYLCASSSEYGYTFGSGTRLTVV.

This sequence joins TRBV7-8 and TRBJ2-1; TRBD1 agrees at 8 bases. V lost 5 bases to trimming and J lost 4 bases; unmatched junction nucleotides: 13. CDR1 SGHVS and CDR2 FQNEAQ come from the germline V gene. This CDR3 contains 17 residues. The CDR3 here is CASSELDRGPFYNEQFF. CDR3 DNA: TGTGCCAGCAGCGAACTCGACAGGGGCCCCTTTTACAATGAGCAGTTCTTC. The full variable domain, completed using reference TRBV7-8 and TRBJ2-1, is GAGVSQSPRYKVAKRGQDVALRCDPISGHVSLFWYQQALGQGPEFLTYFQNEAQLDKSGLPSDRFFAERPEGSVSTLKIQRTQQEDSAVYLCASSELDRGPFYNEQFFGPGTRLTVL.

The chain joins TRBV2 to TRBJ2-2; D might be TRBD2 (6 bases). The CDR3 has 15 amino acids. CDR1 is SNHLY and CDR2 is FYNNEI in the germline V gene. Trimming shortened V by 10 bases and J by 4 bases, and 19 bases separated the two germline ends. The CDR3 here is CAKGRTTSVTGELFF. DNA of the CDR3: TGTGCCAAAGGACGGACTACTTCGGTCACCGGGGAGCTGTTTTTT.

This clone was counted once. The rearrangement joins TRBV2 to TRBJ1-2; D gene unclear. V was pared by 5 bases and J by 2 bases, with 15 bases between. CDR3 length: 15 residues. In germline, CDR1 is SNHLY, CDR2 FYNNEI. CDR3 loop: CASSPTKDKNYGYTF. In nucleotides, the CDR3 is TGTGCCAGCAGTCCCACCAAAGACAAAAACTATGGCTACACCTTC.

The rearrangement uses TRBV6-5 and TRBJ1-2; 8 nucleotides match TRBD1. From germline, CDR1 is MNHEY and CDR2 SVGAGI. With V trimmed by 6 bases and J by 4 bases, 7 bases remained unmatched. The CDR3 has 14 amino acids. The CDR3 loop reads CASRRTGHGYGYTF. The DNA of the CDR3 is TGTGCCAGCAGACGGACAGGGCACGGCTATGGCTACACCTTC.

The chain is built from TRBV5-1 and TRBJ2-2; TRBD2 matches at 7 bases. The CDR3 spans 16 residues. The germline V gene encodes CDR1 SGHRS and CDR2 YFSETQ. Losses at the gene ends were 0 bases for V and 4 bases for J; bases not matched to a gene: 6. The CDR3 nucleotides are TGCGCCAGCAGCTTGGTGGCGGGAGAGGGCACCGGGGAGCTGTTTTTT. Residues: CASSLVAGEGTGELFF.

This chain uses TRBV7-2 with TRBJ1-2; D perhaps matches TRBD1 (5 bases). The CDR3 covers 14 residues. Trimming pared 3 bases from V and 7 bases from J, leaving 15 bases between. The germline V gene has CDR1 SGHTA and CDR2 FQGNSA. The CDR3 nucleotides read TGTGCCAGCAGCTTCCTAGGGCAGGGTCTTGGCTACACCTTC. Its protein product is CASSFLGQGLGYTF. Together with reference TRBV7-2 and TRBJ1-2, the CDR3 gives the full variable domain: GAGVSQSPSNKVTEKGKDVELRCDPISGHTALYWYRQSLGQGLEFLIYFQGNSAPDKSGLPSDRFSAERTGGSVSTLTIQRTQQEDSAVYLCASSFLGQGLGYTFGSGTRLTVV.

This chain uses TRBV7-9 with TRBJ2-3, with 9 positions matching TRBD2. After removal of 7 bases from V and 5 bases from J, the junction contained 7 bases not matched to a gene. The CDR3 extends over 14 amino acids. Germline V gene data show CDR1 as SEHNR and CDR2 as FQNEAQ (reference sequence). The DNA for the CDR3 is TGTGCCAGCAACGTAGCGGGAGATAAAGATACGCAGTATTTT. It specifies CASNVAGDKDTQYF.